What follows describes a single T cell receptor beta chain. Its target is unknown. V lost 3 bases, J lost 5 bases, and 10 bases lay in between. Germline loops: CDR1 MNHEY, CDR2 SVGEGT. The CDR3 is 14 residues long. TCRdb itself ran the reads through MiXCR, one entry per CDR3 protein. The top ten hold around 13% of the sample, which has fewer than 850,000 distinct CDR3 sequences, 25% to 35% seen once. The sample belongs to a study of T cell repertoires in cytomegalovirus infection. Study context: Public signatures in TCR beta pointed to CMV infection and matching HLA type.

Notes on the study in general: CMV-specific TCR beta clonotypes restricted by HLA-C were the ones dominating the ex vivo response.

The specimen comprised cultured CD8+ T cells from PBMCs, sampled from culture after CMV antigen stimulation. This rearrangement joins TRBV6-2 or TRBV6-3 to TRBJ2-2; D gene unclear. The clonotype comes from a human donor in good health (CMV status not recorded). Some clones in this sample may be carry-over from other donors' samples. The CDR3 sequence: CASSYTYQTGELFF. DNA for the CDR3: TGTGCCAGCAGTTATACCTACCAAACCGGGGAGCTGTTTTTT.